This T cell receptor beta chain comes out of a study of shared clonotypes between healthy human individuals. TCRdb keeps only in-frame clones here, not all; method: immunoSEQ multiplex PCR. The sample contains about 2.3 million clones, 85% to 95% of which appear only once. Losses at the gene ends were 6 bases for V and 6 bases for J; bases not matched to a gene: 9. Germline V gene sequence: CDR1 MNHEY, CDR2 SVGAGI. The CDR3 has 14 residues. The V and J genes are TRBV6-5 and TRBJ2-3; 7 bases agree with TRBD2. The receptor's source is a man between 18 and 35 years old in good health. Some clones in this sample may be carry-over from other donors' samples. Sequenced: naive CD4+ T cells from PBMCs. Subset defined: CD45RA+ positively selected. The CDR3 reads CASSTAGEADTQYF. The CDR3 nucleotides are TGTGCCAGCAGCACGGCGGGGGAGGCCGATACGCAGTATTTT.